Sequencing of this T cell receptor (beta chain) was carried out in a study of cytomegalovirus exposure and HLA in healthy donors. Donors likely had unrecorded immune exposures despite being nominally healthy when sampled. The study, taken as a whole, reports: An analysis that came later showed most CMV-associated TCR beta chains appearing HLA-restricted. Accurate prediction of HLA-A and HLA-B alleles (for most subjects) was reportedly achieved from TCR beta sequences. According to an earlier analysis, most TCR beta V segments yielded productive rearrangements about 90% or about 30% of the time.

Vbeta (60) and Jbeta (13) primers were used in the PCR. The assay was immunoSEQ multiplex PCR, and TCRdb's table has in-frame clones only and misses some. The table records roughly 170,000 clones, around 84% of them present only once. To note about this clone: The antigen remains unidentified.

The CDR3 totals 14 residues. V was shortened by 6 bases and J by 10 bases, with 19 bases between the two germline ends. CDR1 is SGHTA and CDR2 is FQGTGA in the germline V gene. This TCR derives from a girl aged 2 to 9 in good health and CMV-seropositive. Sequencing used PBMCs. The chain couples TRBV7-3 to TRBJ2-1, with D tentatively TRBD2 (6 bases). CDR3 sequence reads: CASRTAGTGGEQFF. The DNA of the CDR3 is TGTGCCAGCAGGACTGCCGGGACTGGGGGGGAGCAGTTCTTC.